This section outlines one TCR beta chain sequence together with its context. Its cognate antigen is unknown. These data come from a study of molecular identifiers for immune sequencing clone quantification. Study background: Replicate experiments took RNA from about 20,000 or 100,000 naive CD8 cells, divided it five ways and sequenced four. Study-wide results and caveats: Clonotypes topping 20 RNA copies carried over 98% of effector molecules but under 1% of naive ones.

Trimming took 2 bases from V and 7 from J, leaving 15 bases between them. The CDR3 contains 14 residues. The V gene's germline CDR1 is MNHEY and CDR2 SMNVEV (reference sequence). Sorted cell numbers of roughly 19,000 to 1,000,000, with 10%, 30% or 50% RNA, served as input for naive CD8 libraries. TCRdb recomputed calls from the PCR reads with MiXCR, one row per CDR3 protein. The sample consists of about 640,000 distinct CDR3 sequences, 20% of them appearing once. The clonotype comes from a human donor in good health. Some libraries in this study had Jurkat cell RNA spiked in. Sequenced: naive CD8+ T cells from blood, with Jurkat cell RNA spiked in. As to subset: FACS-sorted CD8+CD4-CCR7+CD45RA+ naive T cells. This chain uses TRBV27 with TRBJ2-7; D not certain. CDR3 nucleotides: TGTGCCAGCAGTTTACTGGACCGTTTGTGGGAGCAGTACTTC. Encoded protein: CASSLLDRLWEQYF.